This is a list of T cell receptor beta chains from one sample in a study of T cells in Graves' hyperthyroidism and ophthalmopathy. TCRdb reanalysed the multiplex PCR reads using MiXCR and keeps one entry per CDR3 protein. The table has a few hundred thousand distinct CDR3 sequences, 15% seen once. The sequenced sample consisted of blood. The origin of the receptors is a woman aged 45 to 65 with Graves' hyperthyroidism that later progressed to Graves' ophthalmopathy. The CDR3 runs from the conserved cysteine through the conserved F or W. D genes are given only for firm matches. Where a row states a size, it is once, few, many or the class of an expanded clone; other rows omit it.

DNA: TGTGCCAGCACCCGTCGGGACAGTCAAAGAGAGACCCAGTACTTC; CDR3: CASTRRDSQRETQYF; V: TRBV28; size: .; J: TRBJ2-5; D: TRBD1
DNA: TGTGCCAGCAGTTACAGTGAGGGGCGGACTGAAGCTTTCTTT; CDR3: CASSYSEGRTEAFF; V: TRBV6-5; size: many; J: TRBJ1-1; D: .
DNA: TGTGCCAGCTCACCAGGACAGCAGAACTATGGCTACACCTTC; CDR3: CASSPGQQNYGYTF; V: TRBV18; size: many; J: TRBJ1-2; D: .
DNA: TGCAGTGCTTCCAGACAGGGGGCGGGAGAGACCCAGTACTTC; CDR3: CSASRQGAGETQYF; V: TRBV20-1; size: many; J: TRBJ2-5; D: TRBD1
DNA: TGCGCCAGCAGACATAAACTGTTTTTT; CDR3: CASRHKLFF; V: TRBV10-1; size: .; J: TRBJ1-4; D: .
DNA: TGTGCCAGCAGGGAACTAGCGGGAGCAGATACGCAGTATTTT; CDR3: CASRELAGADTQYF; V: TRBV2; size: many; J: TRBJ2-3; D: TRBD2
DNA: TGCAGTGCCATACAGGGACAGTACAATGAGCAGTTCTTC; CDR3: CSAIQGQYNEQFF; V: TRBV20-1; size: many; J: TRBJ2-1; D: TRBD1
DNA: TGTGCCAGCAGTTACCGGATAGCTAACTATGGCTACACCTTC; CDR3: CASSYRIANYGYTF; V: TRBV6-5; size: .; J: TRBJ1-2; D: .
DNA: TGCGCCAGCAGCTTCGATGGCCCATCCTTTAATGAGCAGTTCTTC; CDR3: CASSFDGPSFNEQFF; V: TRBV5-1; size: many; J: TRBJ2-1; D: .
DNA: TGTGCCACCAGCAGAGGACAGGCTGGGAATGAGCAGTTCTTC; CDR3: CATSRGQAGNEQFF; V: TRBV15; size: many; J: TRBJ2-1; D: .
DNA: TGTGCCAGCAGCTTAAGCAGTTACCGGAGGGATACGCAGTATTTT; CDR3: CASSLSSYRRDTQYF; V: TRBV7-9; size: many; J: TRBJ2-3; D: .
DNA: TGTGCCAGCAGTTTAGACAGGGGGCGCGATGGCTACACCTTC; CDR3: CASSLDRGRDGYTF; V: TRBV12-3/TRBV12-4; size: many; J: TRBJ1-2; D: TRBD1
DNA: TGTGCCAGCAGCTTAGCGCGAAACAATGAGCAGTTCTTC; CDR3: CASSLARNNEQFF; V: TRBV7-9; size: many; J: TRBJ2-1; D: .
DNA: TGTGCCAGTACCTACCAGGCAAGTAACACTGAAGCTTTCTTT; CDR3: CASTYQASNTEAFF; V: TRBV19; size: many; J: TRBJ1-1; D: .
DNA: TGTGCCAGCAGCCAAGGGCAGGGGGCTAAAGCTTTCTTT; CDR3: CASSQGQGAKAFF; V: TRBV3-1; size: many; J: TRBJ1-1; D: TRBD1
DNA: TGTGCCAGCAGCTCAGGACGGAGAACCTACGAGCAGTACTTC; CDR3: CASSSGRRTYEQYF; V: TRBV7-9; size: many; J: TRBJ2-7; D: .
DNA: TGTGCCAGCAGCTACAGGGATGGCTACACCTTC; CDR3: CASSYRDGYTF; V: TRBV2; size: many; J: TRBJ1-2; D: .
DNA: TGTGCCAGCAGTTACCCGGGGTTCAATTCACCCCTCCACTTT; CDR3: CASSYPGFNSPLHF; V: TRBV6-6; size: few; J: TRBJ1-6; D: .
DNA: TGTGCCATCAGTGAGTCTACAGCCACCGGGGAGCTGTTTTTT; CDR3: CAISESTATGELFF; V: TRBV10-3; size: many; J: TRBJ2-2; D: .
DNA: TGTGCCAGCAGTTTAGCGAACGTGGAAGCTTTCTTT; CDR3: CASSLANVEAFF; V: TRBV12-3/TRBV12-4; size: many; J: TRBJ1-1; D: .
DNA: TGTGCCAGCAGCTGGACCGGGACTAGCGGGAGCTCAGATACGCAGTATTTT; CDR3: CASSWTGTSGSSDTQYF; V: TRBV12-3/TRBV12-4; size: .; J: TRBJ2-3; D: TRBD2
DNA: TGTGCCACCAGCAGAATCTGGGGGGGCGTGGGAAGCAATCAGCCCCAGCATTTT; CDR3: CATSRIWGGVGSNQPQHF; V: TRBV15; size: many; J: TRBJ1-5; D: .
DNA: TGTGCCATCAGTGAGTCGGGTTACCCCACAGATACGCAGTATTTT; CDR3: CAISESGYPTDTQYF; V: TRBV10-3; size: few; J: TRBJ2-3; D: .
DNA: TGTGCCAGCAGCTCCGGGACAGGTTTCTACGAGCAGTACTTC; CDR3: CASSSGTGFYEQYF; V: TRBV11-2; size: many; J: TRBJ2-7; D: TRBD1
DNA: TGTGCCAGCAGTAACATCAAGGCCGGCCAGGCTAATGAAAAACTGTTTTTT; CDR3: CASSNIKAGQANEKLFF; V: TRBV28; size: many; J: TRBJ1-4; D: .
DNA: TGTGCCAGCAGCCAAGGCGCTAGCGGGTACGAGCAGTACTTC; CDR3: CASSQGASGYEQYF; V: TRBV4-2; size: many; J: TRBJ2-7; D: TRBD2
DNA: TGCAGTGCTAGATCCCCGGAACAGCCAAAAATGAACACTGAAGCTTTCTTT; CDR3: CSARSPEQPKMNTEAFF; V: TRBV20-1; size: many; J: TRBJ1-1; D: .
DNA: TGTGCCAGCAGTGATGAGGGAGGTATTACGCAGTATTTT; CDR3: CASSDEGGITQYF; V: TRBV2; size: many; J: TRBJ2-3; D: .
DNA: TGTGCCAGCAGCTTCGAGTCAGGGGGCTATGGCTACACCTTC; CDR3: CASSFESGGYGYTF; V: TRBV5-5; size: .; J: TRBJ1-2; D: TRBD1
DNA: TGCGCCAGCGCCCCCCGGGGCAAAACGGCCGGGGAGCTGTTTTTT; CDR3: CASAPRGKTAGELFF; V: TRBV10-2; size: .; J: TRBJ2-2; D: .
DNA: TGTGCCAGTAGTACCACGCTAGCGGGAGTCTACAATGAGCAGTTCTTC; CDR3: CASSTTLAGVYNEQFF; V: TRBV19; size: .; J: TRBJ2-1; D: TRBD2
DNA: TGTGCCAGCAGCTTGCAGGGGGCGGTCGACAATCAGCCCCAGCATTTT; CDR3: CASSLQGAVDNQPQHF; V: TRBV12-3/TRBV12-4; size: .; J: TRBJ1-5; D: TRBD1
DNA: TGTGCCAGCAGCCGATGGACTAGCGGAGCCACCGGGGAGCTGTTTTTT; CDR3: CASSRWTSGATGELFF; V: TRBV7-9; size: .; J: TRBJ2-2; D: TRBD2
DNA: TGCGCCAGCAGCACCACCGGGACTCCGCGGGGAGAGACCCAGTACTTC; CDR3: CASSTTGTPRGETQYF; V: TRBV5-1; size: .; J: TRBJ2-5; D: .
DNA: TGTGCCAGCAGCCCAGGATCCGGACAGGCCAATGAAAAACTGTTTTTT; CDR3: CASSPGSGQANEKLFF; V: TRBV3-1; size: .; J: TRBJ1-4; D: TRBD1
DNA: TGTGCCAGCAGTTTATTCTATCCCATCGTACAAGCGGACTCTGGAAACACCATATATTTT; CDR3: CASSLFYPIVQADSGNTIYF; V: TRBV28; size: few; J: TRBJ1-3; D: .
DNA: TGTGCCAGCAGCTTAGGCCCGGGACAGGGTGGGACCCAGTACTTC; CDR3: CASSLGPGQGGTQYF; V: TRBV11-2; size: many; J: TRBJ2-5; D: TRBD1
DNA: TGTGCCAGCACGGGGGGGGACGTCCTTTTAGGGGCCAACGTCCTGACTTTC; CDR3: CASTGGDVLLGANVLTF; V: TRBV6-1; size: few; J: TRBJ2-6; D: TRBD2
DNA: TGTGCCAGCAGTTTGGTCCAACCTGAACCTAATGAAAAACTGTTTTTT; CDR3: CASSLVQPEPNEKLFF; V: TRBV28; size: many; J: TRBJ1-4; D: .
DNA: TGTGCCACCTTGGACAACTACAATGAGCAGTTCTTC; CDR3: CATLDNYNEQFF; V: TRBV19; size: many; J: TRBJ2-1; D: .
DNA: TGTGCCAGCAACCATCAGTCGACGAACACCGGGGAGCTGTTTTTT; CDR3: CASNHQSTNTGELFF; V: TRBV6-1; size: .; J: TRBJ2-2; D: .
DNA: TGCAGTGCTCTTAAGGCCATGAGCACAGATACGCAGTATTTT; CDR3: CSALKAMSTDTQYF; V: TRBV20-1; size: many; J: TRBJ2-3; D: .
DNA: TGTGCCAGCAGCCAGACAGGGGGCAGGCAGCCCCTGCATTTT; CDR3: CASSQTGGRQPLHF; V: TRBV6-2/TRBV6-3; size: few; J: TRBJ1-5; D: TRBD1
DNA: TGTGCCAGCAGTGAAGCAGGGGTAGCGGGGGCCCCATTAGGGACCATATATTTT; CDR3: CASSEAGVAGAPLGTIYF; V: TRBV6-1; size: .; J: TRBJ1-3; D: .
DNA: TGTGCCAGCAGTTTATGGCGAGGGGCAGGAGATACGCAGTATTTT; CDR3: CASSLWRGAGDTQYF; V: TRBV12-3/TRBV12-4; size: many; J: TRBJ2-3; D: .
DNA: TGTGCCAGCAGCGCATGGGGGGCCCGTGAGACCCAGTACTTC; CDR3: CASSAWGARETQYF; V: TRBV7-2; size: many; J: TRBJ2-5; D: .
DNA: TGTGCCAGCAGTTTTTACTCCCCAGGACGGAGCAATCAGCCCCAGCATTTT; CDR3: CASSFYSPGRSNQPQHF; V: TRBV27; size: many; J: TRBJ1-5; D: .
DNA: TGTGCCAGCAACGGGAGTGGGGGCACAGATACGCAGTATTTT; CDR3: CASNGSGGTDTQYF; V: TRBV28; size: many; J: TRBJ2-3; D: .
DNA: TGTGCCTGGAGTGTAGTAGGAATAGCGGGCGAGCAGTACTTC; CDR3: CAWSVVGIAGEQYF; V: TRBV30; size: many; J: TRBJ2-7; D: TRBD2
DNA: TGTGCCAGCAGCTTCCCCGGACAGGGGGCTGAAGCTTTCTTT; CDR3: CASSFPGQGAEAFF; V: TRBV5-6; size: .; J: TRBJ1-1; D: TRBD1
DNA: TGTGCCAGCCGCACCCTCGGGACGGGTGCCTACGAGCAGTACTTC; CDR3: CASRTLGTGAYEQYF; V: TRBV27; size: few; J: TRBJ2-7; D: .